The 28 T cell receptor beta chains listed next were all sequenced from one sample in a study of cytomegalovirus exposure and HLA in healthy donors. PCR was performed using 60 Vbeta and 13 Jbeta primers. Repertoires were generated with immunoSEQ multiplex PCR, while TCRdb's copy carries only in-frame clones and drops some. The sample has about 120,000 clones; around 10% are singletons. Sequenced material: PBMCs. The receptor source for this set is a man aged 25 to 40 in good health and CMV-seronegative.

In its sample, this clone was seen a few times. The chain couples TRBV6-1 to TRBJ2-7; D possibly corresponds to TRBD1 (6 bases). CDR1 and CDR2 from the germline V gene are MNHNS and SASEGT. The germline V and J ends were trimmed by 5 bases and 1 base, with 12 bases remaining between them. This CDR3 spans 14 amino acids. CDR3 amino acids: CASSPPDSSYEQYF. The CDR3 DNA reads TGTGCCAGCAGTCCCCCGGACAGTTCCTACGAGCAGTACTTC.

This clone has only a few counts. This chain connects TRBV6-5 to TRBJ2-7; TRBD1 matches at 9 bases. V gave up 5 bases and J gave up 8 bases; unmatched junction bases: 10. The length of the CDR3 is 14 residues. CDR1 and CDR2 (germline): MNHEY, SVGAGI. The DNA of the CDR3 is TGTGCCAGCAGTACCCGACAGGGGGGATGGCAGCAGTACTTC. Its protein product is CASSTRQGGWQQYF.

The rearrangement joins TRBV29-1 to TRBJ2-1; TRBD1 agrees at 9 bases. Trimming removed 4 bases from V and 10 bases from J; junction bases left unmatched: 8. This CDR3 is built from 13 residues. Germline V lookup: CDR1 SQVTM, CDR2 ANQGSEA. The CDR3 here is CSVVGQGHWEQFF. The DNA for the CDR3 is TGCAGCGTTGTAGGACAGGGGCATTGGGAGCAGTTCTTC.

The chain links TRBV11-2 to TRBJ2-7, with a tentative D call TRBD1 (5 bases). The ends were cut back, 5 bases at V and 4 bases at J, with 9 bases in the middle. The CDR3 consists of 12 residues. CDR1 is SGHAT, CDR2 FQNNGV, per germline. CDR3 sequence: CASSPQEYEQYF. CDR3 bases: TGTGCCAGCAGCCCACAGGAGTACGAGCAGTACTTC.

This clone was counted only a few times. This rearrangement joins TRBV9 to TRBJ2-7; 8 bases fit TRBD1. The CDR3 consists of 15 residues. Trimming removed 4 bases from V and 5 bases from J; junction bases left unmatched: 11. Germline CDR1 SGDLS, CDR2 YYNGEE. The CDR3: CASSKGQGAVDEQYF. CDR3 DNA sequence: TGTGCCAGCAGCAAAGGTCAGGGGGCGGTGGACGAGCAGTACTTC.

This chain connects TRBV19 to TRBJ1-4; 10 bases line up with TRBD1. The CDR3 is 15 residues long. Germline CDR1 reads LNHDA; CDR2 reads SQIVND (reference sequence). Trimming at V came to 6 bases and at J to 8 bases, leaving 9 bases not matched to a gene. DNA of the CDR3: TGTGCCAGTAGCATTGACAGGGGGCGACGGGAAAAACTGTTTTTT. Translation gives CASSIDRGRREKLFF. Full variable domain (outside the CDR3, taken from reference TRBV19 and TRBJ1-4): DGGITQSPKYLFRKEGQNVTLSCEQNLNHDAMYWYRQDPGQGLRLIYYSQIVNDFQKGDIAEGYSVSREKKESFPLTVTSAQKNPTAFYLCASSIDRGRREKLFFGSGTQLSVL.

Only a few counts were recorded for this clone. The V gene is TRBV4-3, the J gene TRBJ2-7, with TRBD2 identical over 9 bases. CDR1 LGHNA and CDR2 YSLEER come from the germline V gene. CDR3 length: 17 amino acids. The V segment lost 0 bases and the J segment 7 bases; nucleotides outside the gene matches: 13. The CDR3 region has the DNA TGCGCCAGCAGCCAAGATTTGGCTAGCGGGGTATCTCTGGAGCAGTACTTC. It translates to CASSQDLASGVSLEQYF.

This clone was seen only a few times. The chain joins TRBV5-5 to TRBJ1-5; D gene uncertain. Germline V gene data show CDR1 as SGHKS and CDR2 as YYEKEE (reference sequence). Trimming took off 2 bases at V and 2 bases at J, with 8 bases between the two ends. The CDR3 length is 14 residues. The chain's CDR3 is CASSFQTGNQPQHF. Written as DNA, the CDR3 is TGTGCCAGCAGCTTTCAAACGGGCAATCAGCCCCAGCATTTT.

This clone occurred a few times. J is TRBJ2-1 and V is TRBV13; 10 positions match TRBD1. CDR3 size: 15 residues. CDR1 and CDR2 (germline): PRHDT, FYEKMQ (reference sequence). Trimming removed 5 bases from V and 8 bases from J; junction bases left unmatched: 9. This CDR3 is CASSLLGTGVDEQFF. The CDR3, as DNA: TGTGCCAGCAGCCTGCTTGGGACAGGGGTCGATGAGCAGTTCTTC.

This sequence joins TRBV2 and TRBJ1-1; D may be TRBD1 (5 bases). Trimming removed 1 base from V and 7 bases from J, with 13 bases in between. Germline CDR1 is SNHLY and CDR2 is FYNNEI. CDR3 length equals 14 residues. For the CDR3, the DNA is TGTGCCAGCAGTGAAGGTGTCGCAGGGCTTGAAGCTTTCTTT. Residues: CASSEGVAGLEAFF.

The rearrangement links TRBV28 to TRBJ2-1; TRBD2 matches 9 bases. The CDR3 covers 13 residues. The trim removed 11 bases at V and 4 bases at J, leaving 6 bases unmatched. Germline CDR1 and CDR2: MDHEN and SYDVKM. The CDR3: CAALGLAYNEQFF. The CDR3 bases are TGTGCCGCCCTGGGACTAGCTTACAATGAGCAGTTCTTC.

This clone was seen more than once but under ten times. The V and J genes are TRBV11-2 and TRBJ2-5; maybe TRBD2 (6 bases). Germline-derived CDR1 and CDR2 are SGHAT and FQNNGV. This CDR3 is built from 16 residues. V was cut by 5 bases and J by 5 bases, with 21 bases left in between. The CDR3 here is CASSPPFIEAGETQYF. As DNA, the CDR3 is TGTGCCAGCAGCCCTCCGTTTATAGAGGCGGGGGAGACCCAGTACTTC.

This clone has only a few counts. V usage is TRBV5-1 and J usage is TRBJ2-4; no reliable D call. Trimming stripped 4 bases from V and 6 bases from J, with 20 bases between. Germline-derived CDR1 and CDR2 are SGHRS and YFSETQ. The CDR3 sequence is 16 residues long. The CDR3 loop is CASSPRRPSSTNIQYF. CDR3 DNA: TGCGCCAGCAGCCCCCGCAGGCCCAGTAGTACAAACATTCAGTACTTC.

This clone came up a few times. The CDR3 DNA is TGTGCCAGCAGCTTGAACGAGAACCCTAGCTACAATGAGCAGTTCTTC. Protein sequence: CASSLNENPSYNEQFF. V gene TRBV5-4 combines with J gene TRBJ2-1, with D uncertain. From germline, CDR1 is SGHNT and CDR2 YYREEE (reference sequence). This CDR3 has 16 amino acids. The V and J ends lost 1 base and 3 bases respectively, with 14 bases between them.

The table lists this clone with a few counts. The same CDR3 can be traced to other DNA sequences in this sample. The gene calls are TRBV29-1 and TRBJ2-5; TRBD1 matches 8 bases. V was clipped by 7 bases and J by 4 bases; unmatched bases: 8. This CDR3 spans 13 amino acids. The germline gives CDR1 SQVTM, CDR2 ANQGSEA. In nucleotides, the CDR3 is TGCAGCGCCGGGACAGGAAGGTCAGAGACCCAGTACTTC. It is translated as CSAGTGRSETQYF.

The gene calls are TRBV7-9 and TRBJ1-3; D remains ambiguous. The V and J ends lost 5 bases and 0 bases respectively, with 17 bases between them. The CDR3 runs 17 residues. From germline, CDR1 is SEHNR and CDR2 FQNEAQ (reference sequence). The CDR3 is CASSIDMPAYSGNTIYF. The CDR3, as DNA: TGTGCCAGCAGCATCGATATGCCAGCGTACTCTGGAAACACCATATATTTT.

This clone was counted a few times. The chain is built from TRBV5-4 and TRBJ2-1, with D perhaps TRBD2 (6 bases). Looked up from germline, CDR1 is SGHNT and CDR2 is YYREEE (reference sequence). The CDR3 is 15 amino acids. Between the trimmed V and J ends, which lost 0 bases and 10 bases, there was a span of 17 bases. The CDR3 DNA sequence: TGTGCCAGCAGCTTGGACTTCTTGACGGCGGGGGAGCAGTTCTTC. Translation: CASSLDFLTAGEQFF. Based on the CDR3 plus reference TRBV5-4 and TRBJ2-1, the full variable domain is ETGVTQSPTHLIKTRGQQVTLRCSSQSGHNTVSWYQQALGQGPQFIFQYYREEENGRGNFPPRFSGLQFPNYSSELNVNALELDDSALYLCASSLDFLTAGEQFFGPGTRLTVL.

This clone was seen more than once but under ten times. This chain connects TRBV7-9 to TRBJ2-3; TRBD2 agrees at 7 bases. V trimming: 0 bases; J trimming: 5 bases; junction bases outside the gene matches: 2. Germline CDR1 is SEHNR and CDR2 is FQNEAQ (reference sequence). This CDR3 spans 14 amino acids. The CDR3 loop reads CASSLAGEGDTQYF. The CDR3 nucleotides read TGTGCCAGCAGCTTAGCAGGGGAGGGAGATACGCAGTATTTT.

Written as DNA, the CDR3 is TGCGCCAGCAGCCAAGATCCTTATCTCAATGAGCAGTTCTTC. It encodes CASSQDPYLNEQFF. The chain recombines TRBV4-1 with TRBJ2-1, with no clear D. Per germline, CDR1 MGHRA and CDR2 YSYEKL. CDR3 length: 14 amino acids. The V end lost 0 bases, the J end lost 6 bases, and 9 bases lay between the germline ends.

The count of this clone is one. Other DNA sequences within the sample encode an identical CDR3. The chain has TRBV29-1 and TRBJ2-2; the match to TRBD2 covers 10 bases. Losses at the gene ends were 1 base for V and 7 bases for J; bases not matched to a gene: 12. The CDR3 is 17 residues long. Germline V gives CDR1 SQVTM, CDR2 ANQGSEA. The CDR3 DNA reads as TGCAGCGTTGAAGTGGACGAGCGGGGGGGCGTTTTCGGGGAGCTGTTTTTT. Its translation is CSVEVDERGGVFGELFF.

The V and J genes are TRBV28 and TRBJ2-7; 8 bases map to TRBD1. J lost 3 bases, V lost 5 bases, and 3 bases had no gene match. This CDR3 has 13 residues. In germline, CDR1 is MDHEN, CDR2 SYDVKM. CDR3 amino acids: CASSPGTGYEQYF. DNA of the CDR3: TGTGCCAGCAGTCCAGGGACAGGCTACGAGCAGTACTTC.

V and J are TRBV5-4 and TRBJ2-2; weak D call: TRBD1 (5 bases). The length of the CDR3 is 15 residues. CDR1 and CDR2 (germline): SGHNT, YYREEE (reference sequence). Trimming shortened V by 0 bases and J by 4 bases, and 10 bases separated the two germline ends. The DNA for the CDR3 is TGTGCCAGCAGCTTGGACCCTGGGGCCACCGGGGAGCTGTTTTTT. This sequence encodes CASSLDPGATGELFF.

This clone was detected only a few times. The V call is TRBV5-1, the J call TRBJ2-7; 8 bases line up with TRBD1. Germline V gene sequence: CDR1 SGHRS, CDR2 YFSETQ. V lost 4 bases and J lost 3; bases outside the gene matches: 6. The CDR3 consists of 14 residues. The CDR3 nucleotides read TGCGCCAGCAGCGCGGGACAGGAGATCTACGAGCAGTACTTC. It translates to CASSAGQEIYEQYF.

DNA for the CDR3: TGTGCCACTCAGGGTGCTGGGGCCAACGTCCTGACTTTC. Encoded protein: CATQGAGANVLTF. This chain connects TRBV10-3 to TRBJ2-6; TRBD1 is a possible D gene (5 bases). This CDR3 has 13 amino acids. Germline-derived CDR1 and CDR2 are ENHRY and SYGVKD. With 10 bases removed from V and 2 bases from J, the gap between germline ends came to 9 bases.

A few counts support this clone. CDR3 loop: CASSLAVRLIHNEQFF. DNA for the CDR3: TGTGCCAGCAGCTTAGCGGTGAGACTAATCCACAATGAGCAGTTCTTC. This chain joins TRBV7-2 and TRBJ2-1; tentative D call: TRBD2 (5 bases). In germline, CDR1 is SGHTA, CDR2 FQGNSA. V was trimmed by 0 bases and J by 5 bases, leaving 14 bases between them. CDR3 length equals 16 residues.

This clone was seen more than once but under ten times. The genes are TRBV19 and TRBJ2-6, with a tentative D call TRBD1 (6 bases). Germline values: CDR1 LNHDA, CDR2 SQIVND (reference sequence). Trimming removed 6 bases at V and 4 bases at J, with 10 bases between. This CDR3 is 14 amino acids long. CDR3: CASSTGTGANVLTF. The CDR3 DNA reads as TGTGCCAGTAGCACAGGGACAGGGGCCAACGTCCTGACTTTC.

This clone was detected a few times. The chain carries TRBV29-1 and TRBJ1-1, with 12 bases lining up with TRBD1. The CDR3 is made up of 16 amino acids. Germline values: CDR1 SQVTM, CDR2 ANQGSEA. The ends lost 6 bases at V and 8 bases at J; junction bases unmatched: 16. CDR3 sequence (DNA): TGCAGCGTCCAGGGTCGCAGTTCGGGACAGGGGGCCGAAGCTTTCTTT. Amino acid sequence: CSVQGRSSGQGAEAFF.

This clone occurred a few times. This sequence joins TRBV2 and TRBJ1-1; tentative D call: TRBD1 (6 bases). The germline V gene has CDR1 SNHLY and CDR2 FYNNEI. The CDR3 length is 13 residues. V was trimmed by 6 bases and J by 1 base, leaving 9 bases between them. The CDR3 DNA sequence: TGTGCCAGCAGCCAACAGGGGAACACTGAAGCTTTCTTT. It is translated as CASSQQGNTEAFF.